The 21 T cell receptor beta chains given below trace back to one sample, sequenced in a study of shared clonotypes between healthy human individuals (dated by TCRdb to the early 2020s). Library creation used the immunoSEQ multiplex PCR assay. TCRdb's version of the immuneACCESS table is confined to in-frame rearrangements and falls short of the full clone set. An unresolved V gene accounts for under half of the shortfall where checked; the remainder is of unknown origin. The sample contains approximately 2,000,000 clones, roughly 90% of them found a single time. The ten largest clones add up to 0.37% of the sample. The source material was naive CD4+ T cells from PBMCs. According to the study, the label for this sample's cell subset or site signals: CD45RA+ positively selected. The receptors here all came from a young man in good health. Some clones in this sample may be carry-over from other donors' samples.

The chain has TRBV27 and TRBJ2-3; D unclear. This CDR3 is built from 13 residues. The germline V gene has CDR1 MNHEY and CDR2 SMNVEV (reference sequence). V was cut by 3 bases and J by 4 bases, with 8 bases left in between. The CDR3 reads CASSFPGADTQYF. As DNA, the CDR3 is TGTGCCAGCAGTTTCCCTGGGGCAGATACGCAGTATTTT.

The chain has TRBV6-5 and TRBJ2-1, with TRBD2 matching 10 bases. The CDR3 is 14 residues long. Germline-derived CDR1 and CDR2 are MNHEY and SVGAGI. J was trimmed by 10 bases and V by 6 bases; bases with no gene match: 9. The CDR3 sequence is CASRQLAGKPEQFF. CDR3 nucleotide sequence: TGTGCCAGCAGGCAACTAGCGGGGAAGCCAGAGCAGTTCTTC.

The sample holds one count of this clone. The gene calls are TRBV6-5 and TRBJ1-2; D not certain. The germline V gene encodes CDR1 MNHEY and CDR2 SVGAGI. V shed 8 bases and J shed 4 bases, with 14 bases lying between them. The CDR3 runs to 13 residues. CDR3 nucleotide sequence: TGTGCCAGCCGAACTGGAGTCTCCTATGGCTACACCTTC. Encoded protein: CASRTGVSYGYTF.

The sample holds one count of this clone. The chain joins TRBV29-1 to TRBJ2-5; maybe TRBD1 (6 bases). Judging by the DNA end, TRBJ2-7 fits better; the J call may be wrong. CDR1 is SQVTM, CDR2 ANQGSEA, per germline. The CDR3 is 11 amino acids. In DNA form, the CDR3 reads TGCAGCGTCGAAAGGGGGAACGAGCAGTACTTC. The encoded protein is CSVERGNEQYF.

The CDR3, as DNA: TGTGCCAGCACCCCGGGGGGGGGCCTCCGGGAAGCTTTCTTT. Residues: CASTPGGGLREAFF. This sequence joins TRBV6-6 and TRBJ1-1; D possibly corresponds to TRBD1 (6 bases). The CDR3 is 14 amino acids. The germline V and J ends were trimmed by 7 bases and 8 bases, with 20 bases remaining between them. Per the germline V gene, CDR1 is MNHNY and CDR2 is SVGAGI (reference sequence).

The CDR3 bases are TGTGCCAGCAGCCGAGACAGGACCAGCTACGAGCAGTACTTC. Amino acids: CASSRDRTSYEQYF. The J gene is TRBJ2-7, the V gene TRBV6-5; the D gene is possibly TRBD1 (6 bases). This CDR3 has 14 residues. Germline V gene data show CDR1 as MNHEY and CDR2 as SVGAGI. Trimming took off 6 bases at V and 3 bases at J, with 15 bases between the two ends.

The CDR3 coding sequence is TGTGCCAGCAGTAATGGCGGACGGGGGAGAAGGGCGCCCCAGCATTTT. This sequence encodes CASSNGGRGRRAPQHF. V is TRBV28 and J is TRBJ1-5; tentatively, D is TRBD1 (5 bases). Per germline, CDR1 MDHEN and CDR2 SYDVKM. This CDR3 is 16 amino acids long. The ends were cut back, 5 bases at V and 9 bases at J, with 23 bases in the middle.

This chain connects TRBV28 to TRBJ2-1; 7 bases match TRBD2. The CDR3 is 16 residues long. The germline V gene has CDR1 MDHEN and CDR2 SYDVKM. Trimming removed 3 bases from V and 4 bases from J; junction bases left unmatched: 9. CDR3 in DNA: TGTGCCAGCAGTTTGTCTAGCGGACCCAAATACAATGAGCAGTTCTTC. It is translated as CASSLSSGPKYNEQFF.

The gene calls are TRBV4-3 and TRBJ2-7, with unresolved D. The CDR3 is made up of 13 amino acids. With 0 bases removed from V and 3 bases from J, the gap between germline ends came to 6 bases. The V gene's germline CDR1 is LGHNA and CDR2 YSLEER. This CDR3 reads CASSQDIRYEQYF. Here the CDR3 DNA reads TGCGCCAGCAGCCAAGATATACGCTACGAGCAGTACTTC.

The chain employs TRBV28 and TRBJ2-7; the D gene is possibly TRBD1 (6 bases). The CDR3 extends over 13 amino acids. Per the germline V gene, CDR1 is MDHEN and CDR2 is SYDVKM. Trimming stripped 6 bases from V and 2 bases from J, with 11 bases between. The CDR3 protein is CASSTGHPYEQYF. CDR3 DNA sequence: TGTGCCAGCAGCACAGGGCACCCCTACGAGCAGTACTTC.

The CDR3 nucleotides read TGTGCCAGCTCGTTGGGACAGGGGAATGAAAAACTGTTTTTT. Its protein is CASSLGQGNEKLFF. The chain couples TRBV18 to TRBJ1-4, with 10 bases that match TRBD1. The CDR3 is made up of 14 amino acids. V was pared by 6 bases and J by 5 bases, with 3 bases of the junction left unmatched. Germline lookup yields CDR1 KGHSH and CDR2 LQKENI.

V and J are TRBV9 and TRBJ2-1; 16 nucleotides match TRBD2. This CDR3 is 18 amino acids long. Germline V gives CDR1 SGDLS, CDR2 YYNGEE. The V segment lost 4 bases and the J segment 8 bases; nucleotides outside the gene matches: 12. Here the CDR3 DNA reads TGTGCCAGCAGCACGGGGGGACTAGCGGGAGGGGAGAGTGATGAGCAGTTCTTC. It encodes CASSTGGLAGGESDEQFF.

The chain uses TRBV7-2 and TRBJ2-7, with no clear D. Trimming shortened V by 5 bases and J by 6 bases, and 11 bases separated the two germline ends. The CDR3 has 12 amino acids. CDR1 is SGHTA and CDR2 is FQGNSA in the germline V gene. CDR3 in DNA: TGTGCCAGCAGCCCCCAACTTGGCGAGCAGTACTTC. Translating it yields CASSPQLGEQYF.

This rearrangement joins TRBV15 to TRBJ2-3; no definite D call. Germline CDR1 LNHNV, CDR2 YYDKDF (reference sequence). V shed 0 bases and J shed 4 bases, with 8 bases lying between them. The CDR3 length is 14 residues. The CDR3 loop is CATSRDLRPDTQYF. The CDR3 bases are TGTGCCACCAGCAGAGATCTCCGACCAGATACGCAGTATTTT.

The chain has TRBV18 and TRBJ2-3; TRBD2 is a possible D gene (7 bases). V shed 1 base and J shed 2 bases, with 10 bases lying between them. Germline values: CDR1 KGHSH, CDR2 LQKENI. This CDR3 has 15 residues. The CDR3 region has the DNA TGTGCCAGCTCACCACGGGGGGGCTACACAGATACGCAGTATTTT. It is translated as CASSPRGGYTDTQYF.

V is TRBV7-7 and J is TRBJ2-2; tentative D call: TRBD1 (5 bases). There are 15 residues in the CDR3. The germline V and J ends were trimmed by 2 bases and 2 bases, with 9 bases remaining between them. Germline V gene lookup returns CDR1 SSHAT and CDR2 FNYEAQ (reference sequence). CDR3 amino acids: CASSLTGTNTGELFF. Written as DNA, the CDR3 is TGTGCCAGCAGCTTAACAGGAACAAACACCGGGGAGCTGTTTTTT.

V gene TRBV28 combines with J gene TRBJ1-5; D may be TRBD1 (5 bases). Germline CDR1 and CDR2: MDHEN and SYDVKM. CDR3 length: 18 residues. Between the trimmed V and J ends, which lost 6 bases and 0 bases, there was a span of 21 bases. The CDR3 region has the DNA TGTGCCAGCAGCCCCCAGGGTTTCGTCTATTATAGCAATCAGCCCCAGCATTTT. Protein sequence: CASSPQGFVYYSNQPQHF.

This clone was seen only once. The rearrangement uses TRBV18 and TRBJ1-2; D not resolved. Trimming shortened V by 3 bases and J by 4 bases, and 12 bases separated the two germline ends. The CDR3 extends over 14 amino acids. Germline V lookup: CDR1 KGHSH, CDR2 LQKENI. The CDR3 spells CASSPLEDFYGYTF. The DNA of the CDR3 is TGTGCCAGCTCACCCTTGGAAGACTTCTATGGCTACACCTTC.

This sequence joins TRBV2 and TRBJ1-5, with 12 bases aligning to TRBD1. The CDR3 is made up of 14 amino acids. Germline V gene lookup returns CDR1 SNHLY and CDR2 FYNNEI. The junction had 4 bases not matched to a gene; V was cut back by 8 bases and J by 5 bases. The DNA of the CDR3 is TGTGCCAGCGGGGGACAGGGGGCGGATCAGCCCCAGCATTTT. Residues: CASGGQGADQPQHF. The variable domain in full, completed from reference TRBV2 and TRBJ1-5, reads EPEVTQTPSHQVTQMGQEVILRCVPISNHLYFYWYRQILGQKVEFLVSFYNNEISEKSEIFDDQFSVERPDGSNFTLKIRSTKLEDSAMYFCASGGQGADQPQHFGDGTRLSIL.

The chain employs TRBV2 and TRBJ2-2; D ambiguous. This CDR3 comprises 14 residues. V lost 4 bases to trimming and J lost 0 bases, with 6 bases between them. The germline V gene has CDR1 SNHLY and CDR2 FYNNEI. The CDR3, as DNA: TGTGCCAGCAGTGTTCGGGCGAACACCGGGGAGCTGTTTTTT. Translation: CASSVRANTGELFF.

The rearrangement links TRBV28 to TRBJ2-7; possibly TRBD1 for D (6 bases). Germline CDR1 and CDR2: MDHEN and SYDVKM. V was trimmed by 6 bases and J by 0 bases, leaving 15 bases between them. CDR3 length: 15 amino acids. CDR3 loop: CASRYRDSLSYEQYF. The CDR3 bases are TGTGCCAGCAGGTACAGGGATAGCCTCTCCTACGAGCAGTACTTC.